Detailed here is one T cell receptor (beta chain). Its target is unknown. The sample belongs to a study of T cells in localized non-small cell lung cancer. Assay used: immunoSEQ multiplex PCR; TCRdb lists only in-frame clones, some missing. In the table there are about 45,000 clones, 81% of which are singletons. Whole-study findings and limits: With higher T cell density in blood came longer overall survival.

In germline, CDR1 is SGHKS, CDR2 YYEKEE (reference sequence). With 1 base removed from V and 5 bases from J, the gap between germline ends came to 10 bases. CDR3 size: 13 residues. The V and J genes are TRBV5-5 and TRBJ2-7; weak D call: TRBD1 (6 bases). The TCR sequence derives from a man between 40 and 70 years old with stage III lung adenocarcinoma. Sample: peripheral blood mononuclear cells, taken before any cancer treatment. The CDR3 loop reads CASSLRAGDEQYF. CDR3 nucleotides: TGTGCCAGCAGCTTGAGGGCAGGGGACGAGCAGTACTTC. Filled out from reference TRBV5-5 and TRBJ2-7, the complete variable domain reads DAGVTQSPTHLIKTRGQQVTLRCSPISGHKSVSWYQQVLGQGPQFIFQYYEKEERGRGNFPDRFSARQFPNYSSELNVNALLLGDSALYLCASSLRAGDEQYFGPGTRLTVT.